Each of the 27 T cell receptor beta chains below was sequenced from the same sample in a study of CD8 T cells in ankylosing spondylitis. Notes on the study in general: Ankylosing spondylitis blood appeared to be characterized by a TCR beta motif of several highly homologous variants.

TCRdb recomputed calls from the 5' RACE reads with MiXCR, one row per CDR3 protein. Seen here are 350,000 or so distinct CDR3 sequences, 7.5% to 9% observed once, and the top ten hold less than 15%. For these TCRs, the target antigens are not known. Material for sequencing was blood, either unsorted or a sorted T cell fraction (not recorded which). Receptors were obtained from a male donor with ankylosing spondylitis.

The chain is built from TRBV7-9 and TRBJ2-7; 9 bases map to TRBD2. Germline V CDR1 and CDR2: SEHNR, FQNEAQ (reference sequence). This CDR3 has 14 amino acids. Unmatched junction bases numbered 8, after V lost 2 bases and J lost 9 bases. The CDR3 here is CASSLFASGEGQYF. The CDR3 nucleotides read TGTGCCAGCAGCTTATTTGCTAGCGGGGAAGGGCAGTACTTC.

CDR3 in amino acids: CASSWSGRAVIGNEQFF. The CDR3 bases are TGTGCCAGCAGTTGGAGCGGGAGGGCCGTCATTGGAAATGAGCAGTTCTTC. The V and J genes are TRBV28 and TRBJ2-1, with 10 bases fitting TRBD2. V lost 4 bases to trimming and J lost 7 bases; unmatched junction nucleotides: 13. CDR1 is MDHEN, CDR2 SYDVKM, per germline. The length of the CDR3 is 17 residues.

V is TRBV5-1 and J is TRBJ1-2; maybe TRBD1 (6 bases). CDR3 size: 17 residues. Germline assignment: CDR1 SGHRS and CDR2 YFSETQ. V was cut by 4 bases and J by 3 bases, with 22 bases left in between. CDR3 sequence reads: CASSPNTRGTADYGYTF. CDR3 bases: TGCGCCAGCAGCCCTAACACTAGGGGGACGGCTGACTATGGCTACACCTTC.

V usage is TRBV29-1 and J usage is TRBJ1-2; D not certain. Germline V gene lookup returns CDR1 SQVTM and CDR2 ANQGSEA. There are 12 residues in the CDR3. Trimming pared 2 bases from V and 5 bases from J, leaving 9 bases between. The CDR3, as DNA: TGCAGCGTTGAATTGTTGGGGTATGGCTACACCTTC. The encoded protein is CSVELLGYGYTF.

The genes are TRBV3-1 and TRBJ2-7, with 9 nucleotides matching TRBD1. V lost 4 bases and J lost 4; bases outside the gene matches: 5. CDR1 and CDR2 from the germline V gene are LGHDT and YNNKEL (reference sequence). This CDR3 comprises 14 residues. The CDR3 protein is CASSPWDRDYEQYF. The CDR3 coding sequence is TGTGCCAGCAGCCCATGGGACAGGGATTACGAGCAGTACTTC.

This clonotype was picked up many times. V gene TRBV28 combines with J gene TRBJ2-7; 9 bases agree with TRBD2. Germline loops: CDR1 MDHEN, CDR2 SYDVKM. J gave up 5 bases and V 5 bases, and 10 bases lay outside the gene matches. The CDR3 totals 15 residues. CDR3 in DNA: TGTGCCAGCAGTCCTTATAGCGGGAGTACTAACGAGCAGTACTTC. Its protein product is CASSPYSGSTNEQYF. The whole variable domain, filled in from reference TRBV28 and TRBJ2-7, reads DVKVTQSSRYLVKRTGEKVFLECVQDMDHENMFWYRQDPGLGLRLIYFSYDVKMKEKGDIPEGYSVSREKKERFSLILESASTNQTSMYLCASSPYSGSTNEQYFGPGTRLTVT.

This clonotype was found a few times. This chain uses TRBV12-3 or TRBV12-4 with TRBJ2-5; no clear D. The ends were cut back, 6 bases at V and 3 bases at J, with 11 bases in the middle. CDR3 length: 13 residues. CDR3 amino acids: CASSTSGEETQYF. CDR3 nucleotides: TGTGCCAGCAGCACCTCTGGGGAAGAGACCCAGTACTTC.

This clonotype appeared a few times. The chain has TRBV18 and TRBJ2-5, with D hard to call. The germline CDR1 and CDR2 sequences are KGHSH and LQKENI. V lost 0 bases to trimming and J lost 1 base, with 6 bases between them. The CDR3 has 14 amino acids. The DNA for the CDR3 is TGTGCCAGCTCACCACCTACCGGCCAAGAGACCCAGTACTTC. Its protein is CASSPPTGQETQYF.

In its sample, this clonotype was seen many times. V is TRBV7-9 and J is TRBJ2-1, with 10 bases fitting TRBD1. Trimming cost V 6 bases and J 15 bases; bases outside gene matches: 8. Germline CDR1 reads SEHNR; CDR2 reads FQNEAQ (reference sequence). The CDR3 runs 12 residues. The CDR3 coding sequence is TGTGCCAGCAGTCTAGGGGGGACAGGGGTGTTCTTC. This sequence encodes CASSLGGTGVFF.

As concerns this clonotype: The junction departs from germline at one end; a sequencing error may be responsible. The J gene is TRBJ1-6, the V gene TRBV9; D gene uncertain. Germline V gives CDR1 SGDLS, CDR2 YYNGEE. CDR3 length: 15 residues. CDR3 coding DNA: TGTGCCGGCAGCGTAGATATGGACTTGGGTTCACCCCTCCACTTT. Translated, it gives CAGSVDMDLGSPLHF.

In DNA form, the CDR3 reads TGCAGCTTCAGACTAGCGGGGGTTCTAGGGACCCAGTACTTC. It is translated as CSFRLAGVLGTQYF. The chain is built from TRBV29-1 and TRBJ2-5, with TRBD2 matching over 12 bases. V dropped 8 bases and J dropped 7; count of bases not matched to a gene: 11. The CDR3 totals 14 residues. CDR1 is SQVTM, CDR2 ANQGSEA, per germline.

In this sample, this clonotype turned up many times. The chain recombines TRBV7-8 with TRBJ2-1; tentatively, D is TRBD1 or TRBD2 (5 bases each). V dropped 1 base and J dropped 7 bases, with 14 bases sitting between them. Germline CDR1 SGHVS, CDR2 FQNEAQ. CDR3 length equals 15 residues. CDR3 amino acids: CASSLVVGPPNEQFF. CDR3 sequence (DNA): TGTGCCAGCAGCTTAGTCGTGGGACCTCCTAATGAGCAGTTCTTC.

The gene calls are TRBV11-2 and TRBJ2-3; D unclear. The CDR3 loop spans 16 amino acids. Germline CDR1 is SGHAT and CDR2 is FQNNGV. V shed 2 bases and J shed 2 bases, with 14 bases lying between them. CDR3 coding DNA: TGTGCCAGCAGCTTAAGACTTGGCTCGCTCACAGATACGCAGTATTTT. This codes for CASSLRLGSLTDTQYF.

This clonotype was detected only a few times. The chain links TRBV18 to TRBJ1-2; 7 bases fit TRBD1. The trim removed 6 bases at V and 4 bases at J, leaving 8 bases unmatched. The CDR3 is 14 residues long. Germline lookup yields CDR1 KGHSH and CDR2 LQKENI. CDR3 sequence: CASSEGQRIYGYTF. DNA of the CDR3: TGTGCCAGCTCCGAGGGACAGAGGATCTATGGCTACACCTTC.

This chain uses TRBV6-1 with TRBJ2-1, with D unclear. Trimming shortened V by 5 bases and J by 0 bases, and 11 bases separated the two germline ends. CDR3 size: 15 residues. Germline V lookup: CDR1 MNHNS, CDR2 SASEGT. CDR3 nucleotides: TGTGCCAGCAGTACATCAACTCCCTCCTACAATGAGCAGTTCTTC. Protein sequence: CASSTSTPSYNEQFF.

In its sample, this clonotype was seen a few times. The chain joins TRBV11-1 to TRBJ2-7; a weak D match, TRBD2 (5 bases). Per germline, CDR1 SGHAT and CDR2 FQDESV (reference sequence). This CDR3 spans 14 amino acids. V lost 4 bases, J lost 3 bases, and 13 bases lay in between. CDR3 nucleotides: TGTGCCAGCAGCTCTACTAGTTTCGGCTACGAGCAGTACTTC. It is translated as CASSSTSFGYEQYF.

The sample holds many counts of this clonotype. The gene calls are TRBV18 and TRBJ2-2; TRBD1 aligns across 8 bases. The CDR3 totals 16 residues. Germline lookup yields CDR1 KGHSH and CDR2 LQKENI. V was clipped by 4 bases and J by 0 bases; unmatched bases: 4. Here the CDR3 DNA reads TGTGCCAGCTCACAAGGACAGGGCGCGAACACCGGGGAGCTGTTTTTT. This codes for CASSQGQGANTGELFF.

This clonotype came up many times. The chain uses TRBV10-3 and TRBJ2-2; 12 bases align to TRBD2. Germline values: CDR1 ENHRY, CDR2 SYGVKD. V lost 11 bases to trimming and J lost 4 bases; unmatched junction nucleotides: 5. This CDR3 has 14 residues. The CDR3 region is CAVGLAGSTGELFF. The CDR3 bases are TGTGCCGTAGGACTAGCGGGGTCCACCGGGGAGCTGTTTTTT.

The CDR3 is CASSPLRADNEQFF. As DNA, the CDR3 is TGTGCCAGCAGCCCCCTCCGAGCGGACAATGAGCAGTTCTTC. This chain connects TRBV6-2 or TRBV6-3 to TRBJ2-1; tentatively, D is TRBD2 (5 bases). The V end lost 6 bases, the J end lost 5 bases, and 14 bases lay between the germline ends. This CDR3 contains 14 residues. Germline V gene data show CDR1 as MNHEY and CDR2 as SVGEGT.

This clonotype was seen more than once but under ten times. This chain links TRBV6-1 with TRBJ1-5, with D unclear. Germline CDR1 MNHNS, CDR2 SASEGT. V dropped 2 bases and J dropped 0 bases, with 2 bases sitting between them. The CDR3 has 13 residues. The CDR3 bases are TGTGCCAGCAGTGAATTTAGCAATCAGCCCCAGCATTTT. This codes for CASSEFSNQPQHF.

This clonotype showed up just a few times. The DNA for the CDR3 is TGTGCCAGCTCAAGGATGTCCCACGAGCAGTACTTC. This encodes CASSRMSHEQYF. The chain joins TRBV18 to TRBJ2-7; D remains ambiguous. Deletions cut 5 bases from V and 5 bases from J, with 10 bases between. The germline gives CDR1 KGHSH, CDR2 LQKENI. This CDR3 is 12 amino acids long. The entire variable domain, with the rest obtained from reference TRBV18 and TRBJ2-7, is as follows: NAGVMQNPRHLVRRRGQEARLRCSPMKGHSHVYWYRQLPEEGLKFMVYLQKENIIDESGMPKERFSAEFPKEGPSILRIQQVVRGDSAAYFCASSRMSHEQYFGPGTRLTVT.

The CDR3 reads CSAMETGHPYEQYF. CDR3 coding DNA: TGCAGTGCTATGGAGACAGGGCATCCCTACGAGCAGTACTTC. The chain is built from TRBV20-1 and TRBJ2-7; 7 bases line up with TRBD1. This CDR3 is built from 14 residues. With 4 bases clipped from V and 2 bases from J, the junction kept 8 bases outside the gene matches. Germline loops: CDR1 DFQATT, CDR2 SNEGSKA (reference sequence).

This clonotype was seen ten or more times. The rearrangement uses TRBV13 and TRBJ2-2, with D tentatively TRBD2 (5 bases). CDR1 and CDR2 (germline): PRHDT, FYEKMQ (reference sequence). This CDR3 spans 16 amino acids. Trimming stripped 2 bases from V and 6 bases from J, with 16 bases between. In DNA form, the CDR3 reads TGTGCCAGCAGCTTAACCTGGACTCAAGAGGCCGGGGAGCTGTTTTTT. Translation: CASSLTWTQEAGELFF.

This clonotype was found many times. The chain combines TRBV7-9 with TRBJ1-6; 8 bases align to TRBD1. V shed 6 bases and J 7 bases; nucleotides not matched to a gene: 2. Germline V gene sequence: CDR1 SEHNR, CDR2 FQNEAQ (reference sequence). CDR3 length: 13 residues. The CDR3 DNA sequence: TGTGCCAGCAGAAGACAGGGGAATTCACCCCTCCACTTT. Its translation is CASRRQGNSPLHF.

J is TRBJ2-1 and V is TRBV12-3 or TRBV12-4; TRBD2 agrees at 10 bases. The ends lost 2 bases at V and 6 bases at J; junction bases unmatched: 4. This CDR3 is built from 15 residues. The CDR3 DNA sequence: TGTGCCAGCAGTTTAAAAGCGGGAGGGCTCAATGAGCAGTTCTTC. Translating gives CASSLKAGGLNEQFF.

This clonotype was seen more than once but under ten times. The genes are TRBV4-1 and TRBJ1-2, with TRBD1 matching 9 bases. Per germline, CDR1 MGHRA and CDR2 YSYEKL. This CDR3 has 12 residues. V was pared by 8 bases and J by 2 bases, with 0 bases of the junction left unmatched. CDR3 region: CASGQGNYGYTF. As DNA, the CDR3 is TGCGCCAGCGGACAGGGGAACTATGGCTACACCTTC.

This clonotype was picked up a small number of times. CDR3 protein: CASSSPSSGAYEQYF. In DNA, the CDR3 is TGTGCCAGCAGCTCACCCTCCTCGGGAGCCTACGAGCAGTACTTC. V is TRBV7-8 and J is TRBJ2-7; D is perhaps TRBD2 (6 bases). The CDR3 loop spans 15 amino acids. Trimming stripped 4 bases from V and 2 bases from J, with 15 bases between. Germline V gene sequence: CDR1 SGHVS, CDR2 FQNEAQ.